Below, 6 T cell receptor beta chains from the same sample are listed, as sequenced in a study of cytomegalovirus exposure and HLA in healthy donors. Primers: 60 Vbeta forward and 13 Jbeta reverse. This table comes from immunoSEQ multiplex PCR, and its TCRdb copy is limited to in-frame clones, with some not included. This table has about 77,000 clones, about 84% appearing once. Specimen: PBMCs. These receptors were obtained from a man aged 35 to 55 in good health and CMV-seronegative.

This clone was seen more than once but under ten times. The chain combines TRBV5-1 with TRBJ2-7, with a tentative D call TRBD2 (5 bases). Trimming shortened V by 3 bases and J by 3 bases, and 16 bases separated the two germline ends. This CDR3 is 15 amino acids long. Germline lookup yields CDR1 SGHRS and CDR2 YFSETQ. CDR3 protein: CASSSQSKGVYEQYF. Written as DNA, the CDR3 is TGCGCCAGCAGCTCTCAGTCGAAGGGAGTCTACGAGCAGTACTTC.

This clone was seen just once. This chain links TRBV18 with TRBJ2-3; D gene unclear. V shed 3 bases and J shed 0 bases, with 10 bases lying between them. This CDR3 region has 15 residues. CDR1 and CDR2 (germline): KGHSH, LQKENI. Here the CDR3 DNA reads TGTGCCAGCTCACCGCGGAGTACTAGCACAGATACGCAGTATTTT. Encoded protein: CASSPRSTSTDTQYF.

The CDR3 is CASSLPRPSGRSKNTGELFF. The CDR3 coding sequence is TGTGCCAGTAGCCTGCCGAGGCCTAGCGGGAGGAGTAAGAACACCGGGGAGCTGTTTTTT. The V call is TRBV19, the J call TRBJ2-2, with 11 nucleotides matching TRBD2. The V gene's germline CDR1 is LNHDA and CDR2 SQIVND (reference sequence). V gave up 6 bases and J gave up 1 base; unmatched junction bases: 16. CDR3 length: 20 residues.

The chain couples TRBV2 to TRBJ1-4, with D possibly being TRBD1 (5 bases). From germline, CDR1 is SNHLY and CDR2 FYNNEI. The CDR3 has 14 amino acids. V dropped 6 bases and J dropped 2 bases, with 10 bases sitting between them. The CDR3 region has the DNA TGTGCCAGCAGGAAGGGGCGTACTAATGAAAAACTGTTTTTT. Its translation is CASRKGRTNEKLFF.

V gene TRBV10-2 combines with J gene TRBJ1-5; D uncertain. V gave up 7 bases and J gave up 3 bases, with 10 bases separating them. CDR1 and CDR2 (germline): WSHSY, SAAADI. The CDR3 has 13 amino acids. The CDR3 DNA reads as TGCGCCAGCACCCTGACTTCCAATCAGCCCCAGCATTTT. As protein: CASTLTSNQPQHF.

V usage is TRBV6-6 and J usage is TRBJ1-1, with D possibly being TRBD1 (6 bases). Trimming removed 10 bases from V and 0 bases from J, with 12 bases in between. The CDR3 covers 13 residues. The germline V gene encodes CDR1 MNHNY and CDR2 SVGAGI (reference sequence). Here the CDR3 reads CATARGLNTEAFF. The CDR3 region has the DNA TGTGCCACCGCAAGGGGGTTGAACACTGAAGCTTTCTTT.